The clone carrying this T cell receptor beta chain appeared a few times. Its antigen remains unknown. The sample comes from a study of T cells in Graves' hyperthyroidism and ophthalmopathy. RNA transcripts served as the template for amplifying TCR beta CDR3 regions. With the HTBI primer set, the TCR CDR3 went through a first round of RT-PCR. Via MiXCR, TCRdb re-called the multiplex PCR reads, giving one row per CDR3 protein. The data hold about 590,000 distinct CDR3 sequences, with about a sixth observed a single time. Study-wide findings and caveats: A model built on 13 V-J features separated ophthalmopathy from stable hyperthyroidism.

The CDR3 loop spans 15 amino acids. Germline assignment: CDR1 SQVTM and CDR2 ANQGSEA. V was cut by 5 bases and J by 1 base, with 17 bases left in between. It was uncontrolled infection, other autoimmune disease, pregnancy or lactation that excluded patients. Out of 10 ml of fresh peripheral blood came the PBMCs. The receptor was derived from a woman in her thirties with Graves' hyperthyroidism. The gene calls are TRBV29-1 and TRBJ1-1, with a weak D call TRBD1 (6 bases). What was sequenced was blood. The CDR3 protein is CSVNRDIWPNTEAFF. The DNA of the CDR3 is TGCAGCGTTAACCGGGACATCTGGCCGAACACTGAAGCTTTCTTT.